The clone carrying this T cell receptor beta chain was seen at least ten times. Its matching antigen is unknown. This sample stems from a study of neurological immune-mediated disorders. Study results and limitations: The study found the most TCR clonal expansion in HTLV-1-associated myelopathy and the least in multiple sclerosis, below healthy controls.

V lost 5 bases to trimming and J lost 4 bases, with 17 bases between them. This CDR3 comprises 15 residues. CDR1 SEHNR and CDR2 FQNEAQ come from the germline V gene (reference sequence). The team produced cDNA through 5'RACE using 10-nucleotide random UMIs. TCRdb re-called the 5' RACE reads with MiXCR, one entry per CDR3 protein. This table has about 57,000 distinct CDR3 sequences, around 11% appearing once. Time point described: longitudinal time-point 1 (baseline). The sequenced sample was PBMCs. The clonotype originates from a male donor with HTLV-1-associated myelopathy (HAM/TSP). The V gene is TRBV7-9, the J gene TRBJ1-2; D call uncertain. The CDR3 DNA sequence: TGTGCCAGCAGCCCCCCAGGTCAGGAGGGCTATGGCTACACCTTC. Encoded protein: CASSPPGQEGYGYTF.